Detailed here is one T cell receptor (beta chain). The target antigen is unknown. This CDR3 is built from 14 residues. Germline CDR1 and CDR2: MGHDK and SYGVNS. Trimming shortened V by 6 bases and J by 2 bases, and 11 bases separated the two germline ends. This entry belongs to a study of response to subunit inactivated influenza vaccine. Study-wide results and limits: Authors suggested each seasonal influenza vaccination recruits few new T cells.

TCRdb reprocessed the RT-PCR reads via MiXCR and lists one record per CDR3 protein. The sample has just under 550,000 distinct CDR3 sequences, 20% to 25% seen once. The same data also contributed to another study, on T cells expressing NK-cell markers. That paper states: UMIs were included in TCR beta cDNA generated by 5'RACE template switching. In several experiments, sorting was confined to alpha-beta TCR T cells through use of an anti-gamma-delta TCR antibody. Dominant NKG2C+ clonotype frequencies of about 1.0-7.0% of CD8+ T cells were measured in about six donors.

This chain joins TRBV25-1 and TRBJ2-1; D could derive from TRBD1 or TRBD2 (6 bases each). The sequenced sample was CD4+ T cells sorted from PBMCs, obtained roughly 12 days after vaccination. The clonotype comes from a man aged 45 to 65 who received an inactivated influenza vaccine. The CDR3 spells CASRGGGPYNEQFF. Written as DNA, the CDR3 is TGTGCCAGCAGAGGAGGGGGTCCCTACAATGAGCAGTTCTTC.